The 13 T cell receptor beta chains below all came from one sample that was sequenced in a study of OX40 agonist ivuxolimab in advanced cancers. Repertoires were generated with immunoSEQ multiplex PCR, while TCRdb's copy carries only in-frame clones and drops some. The sample comprises about 64,000 clones, roughly 86% of which are singletons, and 2.8% rests with the top ten. This specimen consisted of CD4+ or CD8+ T cells sorted from blood, obtained in a trial of the OX40 agonist ivuxolimab. Every receptor here comes from an adult with an advanced solid tumor such as melanoma, head and neck, liver or kidney cancer.

CDR3 nucleotide sequence: TGTGCCAGTAGGGAAGCGCGGGGAGCCCTATATACGCAGTATTTT. This gives the protein CASREARGALYTQYF. The chain uses TRBV19 and TRBJ2-3; the D gene is possibly TRBD2 (6 bases). The CDR3 spans 15 residues. The V end lost 6 bases, the J end lost 7 bases, and 20 bases lay between the germline ends. The germline gives CDR1 LNHDA, CDR2 SQIVND (reference sequence).

The V call is TRBV2, the J call TRBJ1-5; 7 nucleotides align to TRBD1. V lost 6 bases and J lost 1; bases outside the gene matches: 9. The CDR3 consists of 16 residues. Germline loops: CDR1 SNHLY, CDR2 FYNNEI. For the CDR3, the DNA is TGTGCCAGCAGCCGAGACAGGGCAGTGAGCAATCAGCCCCAGCATTTT. This translates into CASSRDRAVSNQPQHF.

The chain recombines TRBV19 with TRBJ2-6; no reliable D call. CDR3 length equals 17 residues. V lost 3 bases and J 6 bases, leaving 18 bases between the germline ends. Germline-derived CDR1 and CDR2 are LNHDA and SQIVND (reference sequence). The CDR3 region is CASSMETPGAAANVLTF. CDR3 nucleotide sequence: TGTGCCAGTAGTATGGAAACTCCAGGTGCTGCGGCCAACGTCCTGACTTTC.

The chain is built from TRBV6-6 and TRBJ2-1; perhaps TRBD2 as D (6 bases). The CDR3 contains 16 residues. Germline V gene sequence: CDR1 MNHNY, CDR2 SVGAGI (reference sequence). Trimming removed 5 bases at V and 0 bases at J, with 14 bases between. As DNA, the CDR3 is TGTGCCAGCAGTCCAGGCGGGGCTAGCTCCTACAATGAGCAGTTCTTC. Translating gives CASSPGGASSYNEQFF.

The chain joins TRBV6-6 to TRBJ1-3; D call uncertain. Trimming took 7 bases from V and 2 from J, leaving 15 bases between them. Germline V gene data show CDR1 as MNHNY and CDR2 as SVGAGI (reference sequence). The CDR3 runs 15 residues. This CDR3 reads CASTPWQTTGNTIYF. For the CDR3, the DNA is TGTGCCAGCACTCCATGGCAGACAACTGGAAACACCATATATTTT.

This rearrangement joins TRBV6-1 to TRBJ1-5; no clear D gene. V was trimmed by 6 bases and J by 3 bases, leaving 9 bases between them. The CDR3 contains 13 residues. Germline CDR1 reads MNHNS; CDR2 reads SASEGT. CDR3 DNA sequence: TGTGCCAGCAGGAATAACCTCAATCAGCCCCAGCATTTT. Its translation: CASRNNLNQPQHF.

This clone has only one observation. The V call is TRBV7-8, the J call TRBJ1-1; no reliable D call. CDR3 length equals 14 residues. V was shortened by 5 bases and J by 0 bases, with 10 bases between the two germline ends. Germline V gene lookup returns CDR1 SGHVS and CDR2 FQNEAQ. CDR3 sequence (DNA): TGTGCCAGCAGCCCCCGTCCCATGAACACTGAAGCTTTCTTT. It yields the protein CASSPRPMNTEAFF.

This clone has only one observation. The genes are TRBV19 and TRBJ2-1; D is possibly TRBD1 (6 bases). Trimming removed 2 bases at V and 7 bases at J, with 9 bases between. Germline V gene lookup returns CDR1 LNHDA and CDR2 SQIVND (reference sequence). The CDR3 is 13 residues long. This CDR3 is CASSILQGNEQFF. The CDR3 bases are TGTGCCAGTAGTATACTTCAGGGGAATGAGCAGTTCTTC.

V gene TRBV9 combines with J gene TRBJ2-7; D ambiguous. Germline V gene sequence: CDR1 SGDLS, CDR2 YYNGEE. V was pared by 0 bases and J by 3 bases, with 13 bases between. The CDR3 has 15 amino acids. The CDR3, as DNA: TGTGCCAGCAGCGTAGGCGGAGACACTTTCTACGAGCAGTACTTC. The encoded protein is CASSVGGDTFYEQYF.

About this clone itself: At one end, the junction sequence differs from germline, possibly due to a read error. The chain employs TRBV7-7 and TRBJ2-5, with D possibly being TRBD2 (7 bases). Germline V gene sequence: CDR1 SSHAT, CDR2 FNYEAQ (reference sequence). There are 13 residues in the CDR3. CDR3 residues: CASSLGGGETQYF. CDR3 in DNA: TGTGCTAGCAGTCTAGGGGGGGGAGAGACCCAGTACTTC.

The sample holds one count of this clone. V gene TRBV30 combines with J gene TRBJ1-4; D uncertain. Trimming removed 1 base at V and 0 bases at J, with 12 bases between. Germline CDR1 reads GTSNPN; CDR2 reads SVGIG (reference sequence). CDR3 length: 16 residues. The CDR3 reads CAWSARQLATNEKLFF. DNA of the CDR3: TGTGCCTGGAGTGCTCGACAACTTGCAACTAATGAAAAACTGTTTTTT.

This chain links TRBV18 with TRBJ2-7; the match to TRBD1 covers 8 bases. Germline CDR1 KGHSH, CDR2 LQKENI. The J segment lost 3 bases and the V segment lost 6 bases, leaving 7 bases of the junction unmatched. The CDR3 runs to 14 residues. The CDR3 bases are TGTGCCAGCTCTCCGGGACAGGCCCTCTACGAGCAGTACTTC. Translating gives CASSPGQALYEQYF. Full variable domain (rest looked up from reference TRBV18 and TRBJ2-7): NAGVMQNPRHLVRRRGQEARLRCSPMKGHSHVYWYRQLPEEGLKFMVYLQKENIIDESGMPKERFSAEFPKEGPSILRIQQVVRGDSAAYFCASSPGQALYEQYFGPGTRLTVT.

The chain joins TRBV7-9 to TRBJ1-4, with D possibly matching TRBD1 (6 bases). Trimming left V 5 bases short and J 3 bases short, with 13 bases between. Germline CDR1 is SEHNR and CDR2 is FQNEAQ (reference sequence). This CDR3 is built from 15 residues. The CDR3 DNA reads as TGTGCCAGCAGCATCACGACAGGAGCTAATGAAAAACTGTTTTTT. Protein product: CASSITTGANEKLFF.